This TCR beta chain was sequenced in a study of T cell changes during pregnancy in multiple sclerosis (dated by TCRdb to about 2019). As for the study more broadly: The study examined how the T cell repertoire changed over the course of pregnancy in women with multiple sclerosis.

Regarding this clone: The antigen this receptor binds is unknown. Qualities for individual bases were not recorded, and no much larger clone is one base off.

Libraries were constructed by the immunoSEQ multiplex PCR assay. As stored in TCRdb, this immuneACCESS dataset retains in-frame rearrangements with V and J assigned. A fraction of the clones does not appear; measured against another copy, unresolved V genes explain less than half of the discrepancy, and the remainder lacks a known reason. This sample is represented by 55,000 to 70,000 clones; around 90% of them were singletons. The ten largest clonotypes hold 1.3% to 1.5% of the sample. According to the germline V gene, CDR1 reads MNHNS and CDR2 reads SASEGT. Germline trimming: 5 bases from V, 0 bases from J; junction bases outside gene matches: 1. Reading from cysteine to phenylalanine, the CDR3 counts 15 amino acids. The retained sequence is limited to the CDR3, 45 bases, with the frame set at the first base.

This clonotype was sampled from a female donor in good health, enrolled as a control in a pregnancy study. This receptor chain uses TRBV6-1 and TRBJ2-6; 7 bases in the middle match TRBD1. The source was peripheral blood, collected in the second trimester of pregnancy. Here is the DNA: TGTGCCAGCAGTCCAGGGGGCTCTGGGGCCAACGTCCTGACTTTC. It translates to CASSPGGSGANVLTF.